The 10 T cell receptor beta chains presented below share a single source sample, sequenced in a study of CD8+ T cells in alopecia areata. In each case, RNA was isolated and then reverse transcribed into cDNA as the sequencing template. Sequenced by immunoSEQ multiplex PCR; TCRdb stores in-frame clones only, minus some. The sample consists of hundreds of thousands of clones, approximately 61% of them appearing once. The starting material was CD4+ T cells sorted from blood, obtained at week 0. These receptors all stem from a human donor with alopecia areata.

The rearrangement joins TRBV27 to TRBJ1-1, with a possible D match to TRBD1 (5 bases). Between the trimmed V and J ends, which lost 4 bases and 0 bases, there was a span of 18 bases. Germline CDR1 is MNHEY and CDR2 is SMNVEV (reference sequence). The CDR3 consists of 17 residues. The CDR3 sequence is CASSSYSGDSLNTEAFF. In nucleotides, the CDR3 is TGTGCCAGCAGTTCGTACTCGGGGGATTCCCTGAACACTGAAGCTTTCTTT.

The gene calls are TRBV7-2 and TRBJ2-6; unclear D gene. V lost 1 base to trimming and J lost 2 bases, with 3 bases between them. The length of the CDR3 is 14 residues. In germline, CDR1 is SGHTA, CDR2 FQGNSA. CDR3 sequence reads: CASSLVAGANVLTF. The CDR3 DNA reads as TGTGCCAGCAGCTTAGTGGCTGGGGCCAACGTCCTGACTTTC.

The chain employs TRBV27 and TRBJ2-5; TRBD2 aligns across 9 bases. This CDR3 comprises 16 residues. Trimming cost V 3 bases and J 4 bases; bases outside gene matches: 9. The germline V gene encodes CDR1 MNHEY and CDR2 SMNVEV (reference sequence). The CDR3 here is CASSFMWRGGGETQYF. Here the CDR3 DNA reads TGTGCCAGCAGTTTTATGTGGCGGGGGGGCGGAGAGACCCAGTACTTC.

The chain carries TRBV30 and TRBJ2-3; no clear D. CDR1 and CDR2 from the germline V gene are GTSNPN and SVGIG (reference sequence). The CDR3 contains 12 residues. Trimming stripped 0 bases from V and 5 bases from J, with 6 bases between. CDR3: CAWSVSRDTQYF. The DNA for the CDR3 is TGTGCCTGGAGTGTGAGTAGAGATACGCAGTATTTT.

This clone was counted a few times. The V gene is TRBV7-2, the J gene TRBJ1-1, with D perhaps TRBD1 (5 bases). The CDR3 has 13 residues. In germline, CDR1 is SGHTA, CDR2 FQGNSA. Trimming removed 6 bases from V and 7 bases from J, with 15 bases in between. DNA for the CDR3: TGTGCCAGCAGTCAACGTCTGACAGATGAAGCTTTCTTT. This translates into CASSQRLTDEAFF.

This sequence joins TRBV5-1 and TRBJ2-5; D may be TRBD1 (6 bases). The CDR3 consists of 13 residues. Germline V gene data show CDR1 as SGHRS and CDR2 as YFSETQ. Trimming pared 5 bases from V and 5 bases from J, leaving 13 bases between. The CDR3 sequence is CASSQQGWETQYF. The CDR3 nucleotides read TGCGCCAGCAGTCAACAGGGTTGGGAGACCCAGTACTTC. The full variable domain, with the rest looked up from reference TRBV5-1 and TRBJ2-5, is KAGVTQTPRYLIKTRGQQVTLSCSPISGHRSVSWYQQTPGQGLQFLFEYFSETQRNKGNFPGRFSGRQFSNSRSEMNVSTLELGDSALYLCASSQQGWETQYFGPGTRLLVL.

This clone has more than one count but fewer than ten. V usage is TRBV7-2 and J usage is TRBJ2-4; TRBD1 might be the D (6 bases). V was pared by 5 bases and J by 2 bases, with 10 bases between. The CDR3 has 14 amino acids. Germline-derived CDR1 and CDR2 are SGHTA and FQGNSA. CDR3 coding DNA: TGTGCCAGCAGCAGCGGACAGACCAAAAACATTCAGTACTTC. It encodes CASSSGQTKNIQYF.

J is TRBJ1-2 and V is TRBV30; D unresolved. This CDR3 is 13 amino acids long. The germline V gene has CDR1 GTSNPN and CDR2 SVGIG (reference sequence). V was shortened by 4 bases and J by 8 bases, with 17 bases between the two germline ends. The CDR3 is CAWTPRNGGGYTF. For the CDR3, the DNA is TGTGCCTGGACCCCCAGGAACGGTGGAGGCTACACCTTC. Variable domain in full (rest from reference TRBV30 and TRBJ1-2): SQTIHQWPATLVQPVGSPLSLECTVEGTSNPNLYWYRQAAGRGLQLLFYSVGIGQISSEVPQNLSASRPQDRQFILSSKKLLLSDSGFYLCAWTPRNGGGYTFGSGTRLTVV.

The rearrangement joins TRBV29-1 to TRBJ2-6; 10 bases fit TRBD1. The trim removed 4 bases at V and 4 bases at J, leaving 10 bases unmatched. This CDR3 region has 17 residues. Germline values: CDR1 SQVTM, CDR2 ANQGSEA. CDR3 sequence: CSVGPGTGEAGANVLTF. The CDR3 region has the DNA TGCAGCGTTGGACCAGGGACAGGGGAGGCGGGGGCCAACGTCCTGACTTTC. Full variable domain (outside the CDR3, taken from reference TRBV29-1 and TRBJ2-6): SAVISQKPSRDICQRGTSLTIQCQVDSQVTMMFWYRQQPGQSLTLIATANQGSEATYESGFVIDKFPISRPNLTFSTLTVSNMSPEDSSIYLCSVGPGTGEAGANVLTFGAGSRLTVL.

In regard to this clone: Other DNA sequences within the sample encode an identical CDR3. The gene calls are TRBV5-4 and TRBJ2-5; the D gene is possibly TRBD1 (5 bases). CDR1 SGHNT and CDR2 YYREEE come from the germline V gene (reference sequence). There are 13 residues in the CDR3. V lost 4 bases and J 2 bases, leaving 9 bases between the germline ends. The CDR3 here is CASSPDRQETQYF. The CDR3, as DNA: TGTGCCAGCAGCCCAGACAGACAAGAGACCCAGTACTTC.